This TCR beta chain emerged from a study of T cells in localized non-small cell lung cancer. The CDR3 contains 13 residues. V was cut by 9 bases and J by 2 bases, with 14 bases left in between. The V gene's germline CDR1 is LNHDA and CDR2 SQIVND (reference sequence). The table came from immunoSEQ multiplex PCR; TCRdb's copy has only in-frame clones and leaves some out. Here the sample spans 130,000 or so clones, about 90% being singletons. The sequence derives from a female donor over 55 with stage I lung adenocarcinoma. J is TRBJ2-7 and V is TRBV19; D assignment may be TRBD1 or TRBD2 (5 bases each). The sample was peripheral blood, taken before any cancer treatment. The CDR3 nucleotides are TGTGCCAGCGGGGTTAGGGGCGCCTACGAGCAGTACTTC. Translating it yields CASGVRGAYEQYF.